The 15 T cell receptor beta chains below all came from one sample that was sequenced in a study of T cell responses to AZD1222 COVID-19 vaccine. Data came from immunoSEQ multiplex PCR; TCRdb stores just in-frame clones and leaves some out. The repertoire includes over 85,000 clones, around 88% of them detected once, and under 8.5% sits in the top ten. The sequences come from peripheral blood, collected on day 0 of AZD1222 vaccination. These receptors were obtained from an adult in good health.

The chain recombines TRBV10-3 with TRBJ2-2; D remains unclear. Germline CDR1 is ENHRY and CDR2 is SYGVKD. The CDR3 extends over 15 amino acids. V was cut by 0 bases and J by 2 bases, with 7 bases left in between. Here the CDR3 reads CAISESPANTGELFF. CDR3 DNA sequence: TGTGCCATCAGTGAGTCCCCTGCTAACACCGGGGAGCTGTTTTTT.

The chain couples TRBV9 to TRBJ2-1, with 9 bases fitting TRBD2. The CDR3 covers 17 residues. The J segment lost 9 bases and the V segment lost 0 bases, leaving 13 bases of the junction unmatched. Germline V CDR1 and CDR2: SGDLS, YYNGEE. The CDR3 reads CASSVGLQGGGAGEQFF. CDR3 DNA: TGTGCCAGCAGCGTAGGCCTGCAAGGCGGGGGGGCAGGTGAGCAGTTCTTC.

The chain couples TRBV5-6 to TRBJ1-2; D might be TRBD1 (5 bases). Trimming pared 0 bases from V and 8 bases from J, leaving 8 bases between. The CDR3 loop spans 12 amino acids. CDR1 and CDR2 from the germline V gene are SGHDT and YYEEEE. This chain's CDR3 is CASSLDRRGYTF. Written as DNA, the CDR3 is TGTGCCAGCAGCTTGGACAGGCGCGGCTACACCTTC.

This chain joins TRBV7-9 and TRBJ2-2, with TRBD1 matching over 7 bases. V trimming: 5 bases; J trimming: 4 bases; junction bases outside the gene matches: 7. This CDR3 is built from 15 residues. Germline CDR1 SEHNR, CDR2 FQNEAQ (reference sequence). The CDR3 sequence: CASSRHRGRTGELFF. DNA for the CDR3: TGTGCCAGCAGCCGCCACAGGGGACGCACCGGGGAGCTGTTTTTT. The variable domain in full, with the rest retrieved from reference TRBV7-9 and TRBJ2-2, is DTGVSQNPRHKITKRGQNVTFRCDPISEHNRLYWYRQTLGQGPEFLTYFQNEAQLEKSRLLSDRFSAERPKGSFSTLEIQRTEQGDSAMYLCASSRHRGRTGELFFGEGSRLTVL.

The V and J genes are TRBV4-3 and TRBJ1-6; D not certain. V dropped 1 base and J dropped 7 bases, with 8 bases sitting between them. The CDR3 has 14 residues. Germline lookup yields CDR1 LGHNA and CDR2 YSLEER. CDR3 bases: TGCGCCAGCAGCCAAGGAGGGAGCAATTCACCCCTCCACTTT. Amino acid sequence: CASSQGGSNSPLHF.

The chain uses TRBV27 and TRBJ2-1; D is unresolved. Germline V lookup: CDR1 MNHEY, CDR2 SMNVEV (reference sequence). The CDR3 consists of 16 residues. Trimming stripped 6 bases from V and 0 bases from J, with 15 bases between. CDR3 amino acids: CASSLDSQSSYNEQFF. In nucleotides, the CDR3 is TGTGCCAGCAGCCTAGACTCGCAAAGCTCCTACAATGAGCAGTTCTTC.

The gene calls are TRBV10-3 and TRBJ1-1; 8 bases agree with TRBD1. This CDR3 has 14 amino acids. Germline V CDR1 and CDR2: ENHRY, SYGVKD. Trimming at V came to 4 bases and at J to 1 base, leaving 2 bases not matched to a gene. CDR3 loop: CAISGTGRNTEAFF. The CDR3 coding sequence is TGTGCCATCAGTGGGACAGGGAGGAACACTGAAGCTTTCTTT.

This clone came up once. The V call is TRBV24-1, the J call TRBJ1-5; the match to TRBD1 covers 10 bases. CDR3 length: 14 residues. Germline lookup yields CDR1 KGHDR and CDR2 SFDVKD. With V trimmed by 5 bases and J by 7 bases, 4 bases remained unmatched. The CDR3 DNA is TGTGCCACCAGTGGGACAGGGGGAGGGCAGCCCCAGCATTTT. Amino acid sequence: CATSGTGGGQPQHF.

This clone was found once. The chain employs TRBV5-1 and TRBJ2-3, with TRBD2 matching over 8 bases. The CDR3 runs to 17 residues. CDR1 is SGHRS, CDR2 YFSETQ, per germline. Trimming at V came to 4 bases and at J to 3 bases, leaving 13 bases not matched to a gene. The CDR3 nucleotides read TGCGCCAGCAGCCCCGGGTTAGCGGGGCGGGGGACAGATACGCAGTATTTT. Translated, it gives CASSPGLAGRGTDTQYF.

This clone was counted a single time. The chain has TRBV5-1 and TRBJ2-3, with D tentatively TRBD2 (6 bases). V lost 3 bases and J lost 6, with 14 bases in between. Germline CDR1 is SGHRS and CDR2 is YFSETQ. The CDR3 is made up of 14 amino acids. The CDR3, as DNA: TGCGCCAGCAGCTCTCAGGGCGCGGGGGATACGCAGTATTTT. Protein: CASSSQGAGDTQYF.

The rearrangement joins TRBV7-8 to TRBJ2-1; D gene unclear. CDR3 length: 15 residues. Germline V gene lookup returns CDR1 SGHVS and CDR2 FQNEAQ. The V end was cut by 5 bases, the J end by 6 bases, with 17 bases between. Here the CDR3 DNA reads TGTGCCAGCAGCCCATTGGCGCGGAGAGGCAATGAGCAGTTCTTC. Its translation: CASSPLARRGNEQFF.

This chain joins TRBV5-4 and TRBJ2-5, with D perhaps being TRBD1 or TRBD2 (6 bases each). Germline V gene lookup returns CDR1 SGHNT and CDR2 YYREEE (reference sequence). CDR3 length: 13 amino acids. V was cut by 4 bases and J by 3 bases, with 10 bases left in between. CDR3 nucleotide sequence: TGTGCCAGCAGCCCGAGGGGGGAAGAGACCCAGTACTTC. Protein product: CASSPRGEETQYF.

V gene TRBV30 combines with J gene TRBJ2-7; D is possibly TRBD1 (6 bases). This CDR3 has 11 residues. Germline V lookup: CDR1 GTSNPN, CDR2 SVGIG (reference sequence). Between the trimmed V and J ends, which lost 7 bases and 5 bases, there was a span of 12 bases. This CDR3 is CAYGQRHEQYF. DNA of the CDR3: TGTGCCTACGGACAGAGACACGAGCAGTACTTC.

The chain has TRBV3-1 (or the pseudogene TRBV3-2) and TRBJ1-2; tentative D call: TRBD1 (6 bases). CDR3 length: 14 residues. Per germline, CDR1 LGHDT and CDR2 YNNKEL (reference sequence). V shed 1 base and J shed 2 bases, with 8 bases lying between them. CDR3 residues: CASSQVDRNYGYTF. The CDR3 coding sequence is TGTGCCAGCAGCCAAGTTGACAGGAACTATGGCTACACCTTC.

Regarding this clone: This sample includes further DNA sequences coding for the same CDR3. The chain has TRBV9 and TRBJ2-1; D unresolved. V was shortened by 0 bases and J by 0 bases, with 7 bases between the two germline ends. CDR1 SGDLS and CDR2 YYNGEE come from the germline V gene. The CDR3 is made up of 15 amino acids. The CDR3 loop is CASSVAGGSYNEQFF. Here the CDR3 DNA reads TGTGCCAGCAGCGTAGCGGGCGGCTCCTACAATGAGCAGTTCTTC.